The clone carrying this T cell receptor beta chain was observed a handful of times. No antigen is known for it. PCR involved 60 Vbeta and 13 Jbeta primers. Data came from immunoSEQ multiplex PCR; TCRdb stores just in-frame clones and leaves some out. The sample lists about 110,000 clones; around 73% were seen once. This sample was included in a study of cytomegalovirus exposure and HLA in healthy donors. Study results and caveats: As immune exposure information, only CMV serostatus was available.

The sequencing sample was made of PBMCs. The receptor was isolated from a woman aged 40 to 49 in good health and CMV-seropositive.

The CDR3 spells CASSPGTEGEAFF. Written as DNA, the CDR3 is TGTGCCAGCAGCCCCGGGACAGAGGGTGAAGCTTTCTTT. This chain joins TRBV5-4 and TRBJ1-1, with 7 bases lining up with TRBD1. The V segment lost 4 bases and the J segment 7 bases; nucleotides outside the gene matches: 7. Germline loops: CDR1 SGHNT, CDR2 YYREEE (reference sequence). The CDR3 contains 13 residues.